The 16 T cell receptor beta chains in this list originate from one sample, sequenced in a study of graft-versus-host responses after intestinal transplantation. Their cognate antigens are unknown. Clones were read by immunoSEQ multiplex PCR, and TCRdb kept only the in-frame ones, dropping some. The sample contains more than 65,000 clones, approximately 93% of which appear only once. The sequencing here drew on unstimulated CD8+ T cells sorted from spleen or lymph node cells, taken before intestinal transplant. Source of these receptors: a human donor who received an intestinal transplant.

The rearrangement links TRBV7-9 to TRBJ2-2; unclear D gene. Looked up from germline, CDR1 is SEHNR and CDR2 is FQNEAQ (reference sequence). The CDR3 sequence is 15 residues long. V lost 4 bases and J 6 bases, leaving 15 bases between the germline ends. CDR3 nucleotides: TGTGCCAGCAGCTCCGCCATATTAGCCCCCGGGGAGCTGTTTTTT. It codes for CASSSAILAPGELFF. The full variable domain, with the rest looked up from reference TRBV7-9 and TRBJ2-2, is DTGVSQNPRHKITKRGQNVTFRCDPISEHNRLYWYRQTLGQGPEFLTYFQNEAQLEKSRLLSDRFSAERPKGSFSTLEIQRTEQGDSAMYLCASSSAILAPGELFFGEGSRLTVL.

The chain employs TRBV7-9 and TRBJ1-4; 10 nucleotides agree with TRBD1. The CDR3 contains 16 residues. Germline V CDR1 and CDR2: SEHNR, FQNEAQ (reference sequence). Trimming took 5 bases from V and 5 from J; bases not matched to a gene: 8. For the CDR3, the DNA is TGTGCCAGCAGCCGACTCGACAGGGGGCGAAATGAAAAACTGTTTTTT. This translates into CASSRLDRGRNEKLFF.

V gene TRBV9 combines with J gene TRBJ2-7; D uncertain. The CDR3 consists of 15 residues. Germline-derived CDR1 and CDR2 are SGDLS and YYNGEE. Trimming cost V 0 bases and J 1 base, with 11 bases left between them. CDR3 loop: CASSVGAHMSYEQYF. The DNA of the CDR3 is TGTGCCAGCAGCGTAGGGGCACACATGTCCTACGAGCAGTACTTC.

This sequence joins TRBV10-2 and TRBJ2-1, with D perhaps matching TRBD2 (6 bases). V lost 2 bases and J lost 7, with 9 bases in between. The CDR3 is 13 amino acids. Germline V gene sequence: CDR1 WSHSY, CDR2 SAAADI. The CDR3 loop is CASSEGTWNEQFF. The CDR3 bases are TGCGCCAGCAGTGAGGGGACTTGGAATGAGCAGTTCTTC.

CDR3 loop: CASGPPSLWVRMGGTEAFF. Written as DNA, the CDR3 is TGTGCTAGTGGCCCACCTTCCCTATGGGTGAGAATGGGGGGTACTGAAGCTTTCTTT. V usage is TRBV12-5 and J usage is TRBJ1-1; TRBD1 might be the D (5 bases). CDR1 and CDR2 from the germline V gene are LGHNT and FRNRAP. V was clipped by 6 bases and J by 5 bases, with 31 bases between them. This CDR3 spans 19 amino acids.

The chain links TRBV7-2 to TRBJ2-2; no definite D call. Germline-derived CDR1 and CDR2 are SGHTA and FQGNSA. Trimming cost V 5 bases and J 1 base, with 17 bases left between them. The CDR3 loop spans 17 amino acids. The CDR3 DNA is TGTGCCAGCAGCCCCAGTGGTAGGGCAGGGAACACCGGGGAGCTGTTTTTT. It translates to CASSPSGRAGNTGELFF. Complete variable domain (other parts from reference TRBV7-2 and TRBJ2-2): GAGVSQSPSNKVTEKGKDVELRCDPISGHTALYWYRQSLGQGLEFLIYFQGNSAPDKSGLPSDRFSAERTGGSVSTLTIQRTQQEDSAVYLCASSPSGRAGNTGELFFGEGSRLTVL.

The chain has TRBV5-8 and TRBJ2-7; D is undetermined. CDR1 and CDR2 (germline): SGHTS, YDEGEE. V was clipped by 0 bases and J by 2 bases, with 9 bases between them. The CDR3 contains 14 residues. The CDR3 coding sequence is TGTGCCAGCAGCTTGGGAACAAACACCTACGAGCAGTACTTC. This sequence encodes CASSLGTNTYEQYF. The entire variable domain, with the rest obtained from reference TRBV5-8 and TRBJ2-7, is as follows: EAGVTQSPTHLIKTRGQQATLRCSPISGHTSVYWYQQALGLGLQFLLWYDEGEERNRGNFPPRFSGRQFPNYSSELNVNALELEDSALYLCASSLGTNTYEQYFGPGTRLTVT.

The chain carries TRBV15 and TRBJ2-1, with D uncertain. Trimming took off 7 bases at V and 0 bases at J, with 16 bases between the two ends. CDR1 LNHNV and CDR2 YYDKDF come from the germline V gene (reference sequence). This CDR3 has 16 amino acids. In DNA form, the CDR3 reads TGTGCCACCACCCCTGCCCGGGCCGTCTCCTACAATGAGCAGTTCTTC. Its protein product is CATTPARAVSYNEQFF.

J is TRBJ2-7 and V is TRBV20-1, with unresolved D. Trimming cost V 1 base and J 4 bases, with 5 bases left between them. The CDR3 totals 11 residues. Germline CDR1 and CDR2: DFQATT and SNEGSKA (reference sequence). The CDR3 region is CSARVEYEQYF. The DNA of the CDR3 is TGCAGTGCTAGAGTGGAATACGAGCAGTACTTC.

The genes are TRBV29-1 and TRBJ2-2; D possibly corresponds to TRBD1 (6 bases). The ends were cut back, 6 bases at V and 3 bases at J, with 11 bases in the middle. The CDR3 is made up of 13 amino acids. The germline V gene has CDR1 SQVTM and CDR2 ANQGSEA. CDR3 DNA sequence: TGCAGCGTAAGGACAGAATACACCGGGGAGCTGTTTTTT. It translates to CSVRTEYTGELFF.

CDR3 in amino acids: CASSFGGSRLRNEQYF. The CDR3 DNA reads TGTGCCAGCAGTTTTGGGGGGTCTAGATTGCGTAACGAGCAGTACTTC. This sequence joins TRBV27 and TRBJ2-7; a possible D gene is TRBD2 (6 bases). CDR1 is MNHEY and CDR2 is SMNVEV in the germline V gene (reference sequence). The CDR3 runs to 16 residues. The ends were cut back, 3 bases at V and 5 bases at J, with 20 bases in the middle.

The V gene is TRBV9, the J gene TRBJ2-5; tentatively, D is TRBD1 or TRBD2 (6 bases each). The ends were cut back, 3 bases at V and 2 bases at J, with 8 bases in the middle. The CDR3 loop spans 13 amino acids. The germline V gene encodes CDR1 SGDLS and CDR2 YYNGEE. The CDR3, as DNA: TGTGCCAGCAGCGCGGGGGCTCAAGAGACCCAGTACTTC. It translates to CASSAGAQETQYF. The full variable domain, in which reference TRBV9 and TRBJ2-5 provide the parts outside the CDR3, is DSGVTQTPKHLITATGQRVTLRCSPRSGDLSVYWYQQSLDQGLQFLIQYYNGEERAKGNILERFSAQQFPDLHSELNLSSLELGDSALYFCASSAGAQETQYFGPGTRLLVL.

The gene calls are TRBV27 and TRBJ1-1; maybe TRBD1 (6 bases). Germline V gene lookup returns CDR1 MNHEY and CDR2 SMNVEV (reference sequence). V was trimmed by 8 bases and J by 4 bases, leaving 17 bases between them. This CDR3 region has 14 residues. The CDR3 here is CASRVRGGRTEAFF. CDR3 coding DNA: TGTGCCAGCCGCGTTAGGGGGGGCCGCACTGAAGCTTTCTTT.

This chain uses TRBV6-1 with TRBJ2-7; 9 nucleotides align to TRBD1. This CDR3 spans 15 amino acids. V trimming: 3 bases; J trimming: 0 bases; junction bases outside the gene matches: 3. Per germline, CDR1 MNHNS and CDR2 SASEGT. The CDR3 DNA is TGTGCCAGCAGTGAGGGGACAGGGCCCTCCTACGAGCAGTACTTC. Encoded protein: CASSEGTGPSYEQYF.

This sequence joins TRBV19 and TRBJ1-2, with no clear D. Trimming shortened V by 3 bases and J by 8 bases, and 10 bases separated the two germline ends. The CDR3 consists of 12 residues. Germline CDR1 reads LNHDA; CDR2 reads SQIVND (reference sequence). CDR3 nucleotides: TGTGCCAGTAGTATTTCCGGCAGCGGCTACACCTTC. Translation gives CASSISGSGYTF. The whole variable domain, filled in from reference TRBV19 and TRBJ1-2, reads DGGITQSPKYLFRKEGQNVTLSCEQNLNHDAMYWYRQDPGQGLRLIYYSQIVNDFQKGDIAEGYSVSREKKESFPLTVTSAQKNPTAFYLCASSISGSGYTFGSGTRLTVV.

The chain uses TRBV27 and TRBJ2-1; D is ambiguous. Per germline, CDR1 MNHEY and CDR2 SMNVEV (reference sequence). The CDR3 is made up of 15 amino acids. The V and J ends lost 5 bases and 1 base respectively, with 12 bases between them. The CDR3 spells CASSMFRSSYNEQFF. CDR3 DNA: TGTGCCAGCAGTATGTTCCGCTCTTCCTACAATGAGCAGTTCTTC.